This T cell receptor (beta chain) was profiled in a study of beta chain features in type 1 diabetes. Study-wide findings and caveats: Type 1 diabetes patients had TCRB CDR3s that were shorter (moderately but significantly so) in all four CD4+ subsets.

This CDR3 contains 15 residues. V was shortened by 4 bases and J by 8 bases, with 20 bases between the two germline ends. From germline, CDR1 is MDHEN and CDR2 SYDVKM. Sequencing targeted expressed TCRB transcripts, as all isolated RNA had been reverse transcribed. TCRdb's table, derived via immunoSEQ multiplex PCR, lists solely in-frame clones and lacks some. This sample has hundreds of thousands of clones, with approximately 16% found just once. In this sample, this clone turned up a few times. Its antigen is still unknown. The clonotype originates from a man between 18 and 35 years old with type 1 diabetes. The specimen sequenced was naive CD4+ T cells from blood. The chain joins TRBV28 to TRBJ1-2; tentatively, D is TRBD1 (5 bases). The CDR3 region is CASSSTGQLWKGYTF. CDR3 nucleotide sequence: TGTGCCAGCAGTTCCACAGGTCAACTGTGGAAAGGCTACACCTTC.